These T cell receptor beta chains were read from a single sample in a study of T cell repertoires in cytomegalovirus infection. No antigens are known for them. TCRdb itself ran the reads through MiXCR, one entry per CDR3 protein. Among around 71,000 distinct CDR3 sequences listed, 20% were seen once. Sequenced material: CD8+ T cells from cultured PBMCs, taken from culture after CMV antigen stimulation. These receptors were obtained from a human donor in good health (CMV status not recorded). Some clones in this sample may be carry-over from other donors' samples. Each CDR3 is given with its conserved first and last residue. Fields, in order: D gene, J gene, clone size, V gene, CDR3 DNA, CDR3 protein. D genes are given only for firm matches. The size field is filled for only some rows; it gives once, few, many or a size class.

>.|TRBJ2-1|few|TRBV7-2
TGTGCCAGCAGGCCAGGGGGACTTCCCTCCTACAATGAGCAGTTCTTC
CASRPGGLPSYNEQFF
>TRBD1|TRBJ1-1|few|TRBV12-3/TRBV12-4
TGTGCCAGCAGGGGGATCCAGGGACAGGGAATCGGGGATGGCACTGAAGCTTTCTTT
CASRGIQGQGIGDGTEAFF
>.|TRBJ1-2|.|TRBV11-2
TGTGCCAGCAGCTCTCCGCTCTATGGCTACACCTTC
CASSSPLYGYTF
>.|TRBJ2-5|.|TRBV7-9
TGTGCCAGCCTCGGGGAGGGGGATGAGACCCAGTACTTC
CASLGEGDETQYF
>.|TRBJ1-2|.|TRBV6-6
TGTGCCAGCATTTCCGAGGGGAGGGGTGGCTACACCTTC
CASISEGRGGYTF
>TRBD2|TRBJ2-7|.|TRBV6-6
TGTGCCAGCAGAGCAGGAATCCTTAGGACTAGCGGGGGTTACGAGCAGTACTTC
CASRAGILRTSGGYEQYF
>TRBD2|TRBJ2-3|.|TRBV7-2
TGTGCCAGCAGCTTAAGAGTAGCGGGGATCACAGATACGCAGTATTTT
CASSLRVAGITDTQYF
>.|TRBJ2-3|.|TRBV7-8
TGTGCCAGCAGCTTACGTCCCGGGACGGGAACAGATACGCAGTATTTT
CASSLRPGTGTDTQYF
>TRBD1|TRBJ1-2|.|TRBV12-3/TRBV12-4
TGTGCCAGCAGGTTGGACAGCAGGGGGAAAAACTATGGCTACACCTTC
CASRLDSRGKNYGYTF
>.|TRBJ1-2|.|TRBV13
TGTGCCAGCAGCTTACGGACGGACTATGGCTACACCTTC
CASSLRTDYGYTF
>.|TRBJ1-4|few|TRBV10-3
TGTGCCATCAGTGAGCCTAATAGGGGAAAACTGTTTTTT
CAISEPNRGKLFF
>.|TRBJ2-2|.|TRBV12-3/TRBV12-4
TGTGCCAGCAGTCCGACTAGGGGCGGGGAGCTGTTTTTT
CASSPTRGGELFF
>.|TRBJ2-1|few|TRBV7-9
TGTGCCAGCAGCTCGACAGTGAGGTTATACAATGAGCAGTTCTTC
CASSSTVRLYNEQFF
>.|TRBJ2-7|.|TRBV7-2
TGTGCCAGCAGCTTAGAAGGTATTCACGAGCAGTACTTC
CASSLEGIHEQYF
>TRBD2|TRBJ2-7|.|TRBV6-8
TGTGCCAGCAGTTACGGGACTAGCGGGGGCTACGAGCAGTACTTC
CASSYGTSGGYEQYF
>.|TRBJ2-2|few|TRBV11-1
TGTGCCAGCAGCTTAGAGCCCGTTTCTACCGGGGAGCTGTTTTTT
CASSLEPVSTGELFF
>.|TRBJ2-7|few|TRBV7-9
TGTGCCAGCAGCTCTCCGGACGGCTACGAGCAGTACTTC
CASSSPDGYEQYF
>TRBD2|TRBJ2-5|.|TRBV4-3
TGCGCCAGCAGCCATTCGCGGGGGAACCAAGAGACCCAGTACTTC
CASSHSRGNQETQYF
>TRBD1|TRBJ1-2|few|TRBV5-4
TGTGCCAGCAGCGGCGTGGGACAGGGTGTCGGTGGCTACACCTTC
CASSGVGQGVGGYTF
>TRBD2|TRBJ2-3|many|TRBV11-2
TGTGCCAGCAGCTTAGTGGCTAGCGGGGGGTATTATAGCACAGATACGCAGTATTTT
CASSLVASGGYYSTDTQYF
>TRBD1|TRBJ2-4|few|TRBV6-2/TRBV6-3
TGTGCCAGCAGTCCGACCGGGACAGGGTCATCTTTTCAGTACTTC
CASSPTGTGSSFQYF
>.|TRBJ1-5|few|TRBV27
TGTGCCAGCAGTTTTGGGGGGCTGCAGCCCCAGCATTTT
CASSFGGLQPQHF